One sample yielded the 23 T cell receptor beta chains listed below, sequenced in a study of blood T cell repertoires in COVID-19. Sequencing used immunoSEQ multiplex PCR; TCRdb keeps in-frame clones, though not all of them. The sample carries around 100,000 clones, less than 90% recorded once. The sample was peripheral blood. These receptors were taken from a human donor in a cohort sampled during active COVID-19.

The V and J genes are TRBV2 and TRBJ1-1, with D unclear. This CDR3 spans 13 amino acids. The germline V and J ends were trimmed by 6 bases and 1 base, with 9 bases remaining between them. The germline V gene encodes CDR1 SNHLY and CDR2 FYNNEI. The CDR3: CASSPRSNTEAFF. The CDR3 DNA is TGTGCCAGCAGCCCTAGGTCGAACACTGAAGCTTTCTTT.

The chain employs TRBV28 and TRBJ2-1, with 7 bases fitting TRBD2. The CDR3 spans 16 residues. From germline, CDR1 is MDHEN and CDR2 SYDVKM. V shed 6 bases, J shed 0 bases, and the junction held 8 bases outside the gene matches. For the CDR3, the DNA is TGTGCCAGCAGCCGACTAGCTGCCAGCTCCTACAATGAGCAGTTCTTC. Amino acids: CASSRLAASSYNEQFF.

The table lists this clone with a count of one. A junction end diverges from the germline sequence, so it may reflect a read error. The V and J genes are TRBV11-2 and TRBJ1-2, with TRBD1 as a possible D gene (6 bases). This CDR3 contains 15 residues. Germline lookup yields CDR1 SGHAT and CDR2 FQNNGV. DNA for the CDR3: TGTGCCAGCACCTTAAACAGGGTTACGGATGATGGCTACACCTTC. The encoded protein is CASTLNRVTDDGYTF.

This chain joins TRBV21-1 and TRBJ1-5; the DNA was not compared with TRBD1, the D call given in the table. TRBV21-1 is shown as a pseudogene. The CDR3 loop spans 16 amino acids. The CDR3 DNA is TGTGCCAGCAGCAACATGTCAGGGGCGCACAATCAGCCCCAGCATTTT. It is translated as CASSNMSGAHNQPQHF.

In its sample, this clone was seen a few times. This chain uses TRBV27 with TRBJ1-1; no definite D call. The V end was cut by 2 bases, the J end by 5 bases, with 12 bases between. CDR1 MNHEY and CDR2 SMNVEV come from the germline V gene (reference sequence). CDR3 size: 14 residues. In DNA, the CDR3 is TGTGCCAGCAGTTTAGGGAGTTTAGCTACTGAAGCTTTCTTT. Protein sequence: CASSLGSLATEAFF.

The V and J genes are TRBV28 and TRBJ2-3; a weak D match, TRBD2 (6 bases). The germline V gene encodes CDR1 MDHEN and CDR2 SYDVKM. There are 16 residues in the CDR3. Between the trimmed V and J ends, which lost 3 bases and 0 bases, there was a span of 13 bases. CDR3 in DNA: TGTGCCAGCAGTTTCTTTGGCGGGAAGAGCACAGATACGCAGTATTTT. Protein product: CASSFFGGKSTDTQYF.

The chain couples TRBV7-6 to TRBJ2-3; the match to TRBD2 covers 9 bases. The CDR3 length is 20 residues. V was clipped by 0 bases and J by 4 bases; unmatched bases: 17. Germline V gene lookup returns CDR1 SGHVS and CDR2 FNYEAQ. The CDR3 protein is CASSLAPTPRGGVRADTQYF. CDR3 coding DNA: TGTGCCAGCAGCTTAGCCCCCACCCCGCGGGGGGGGGTCCGAGCAGATACGCAGTATTTT.

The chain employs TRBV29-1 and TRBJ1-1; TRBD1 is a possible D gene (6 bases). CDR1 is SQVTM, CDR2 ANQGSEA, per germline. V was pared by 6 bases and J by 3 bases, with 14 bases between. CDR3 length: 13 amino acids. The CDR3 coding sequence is TGCAGCGTCAGTGACAGGAGGCACACTGAAGCTTTCTTT. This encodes CSVSDRRHTEAFF.

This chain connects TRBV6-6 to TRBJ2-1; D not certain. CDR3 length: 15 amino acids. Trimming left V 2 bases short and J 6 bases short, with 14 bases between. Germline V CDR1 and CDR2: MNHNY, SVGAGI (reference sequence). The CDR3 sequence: CASSYLQRLFNEQFF. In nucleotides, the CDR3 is TGTGCCAGCAGTTACCTCCAGAGGCTCTTCAATGAGCAGTTCTTC.

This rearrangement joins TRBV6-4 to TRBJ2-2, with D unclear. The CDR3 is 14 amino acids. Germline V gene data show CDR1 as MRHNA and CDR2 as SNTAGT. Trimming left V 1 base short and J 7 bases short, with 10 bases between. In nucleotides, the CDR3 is TGTGCCAGCAGTGACTTCTCGCGCGGCGGGGAGCTGTTTTTT. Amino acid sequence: CASSDFSRGGELFF.

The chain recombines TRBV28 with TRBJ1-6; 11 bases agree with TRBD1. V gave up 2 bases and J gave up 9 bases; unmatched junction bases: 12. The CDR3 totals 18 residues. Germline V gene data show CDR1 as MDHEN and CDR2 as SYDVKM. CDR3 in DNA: TGTGCCAGCAGTTTACGGGGACAGGGGGACTTAAGACGTTCACCCCTCCACTTT. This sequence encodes CASSLRGQGDLRRSPLHF.

This CDR3 is CASSSNALQEQYF. As DNA, the CDR3 is TGTGCCAGCAGCTCCAATGCCCTCCAGGAGCAGTACTTC. V gene TRBV7-2 combines with J gene TRBJ2-7; D uncertain. CDR1 and CDR2 from the germline V gene are SGHTA and FQGNSA. Trimming cost V 4 bases and J 7 bases, with 14 bases left between them. The CDR3 consists of 13 residues.

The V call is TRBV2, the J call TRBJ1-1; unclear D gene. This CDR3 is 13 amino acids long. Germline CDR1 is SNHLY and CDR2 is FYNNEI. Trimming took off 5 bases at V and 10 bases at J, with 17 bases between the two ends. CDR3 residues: CASSTEPGAGAFF. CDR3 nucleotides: TGTGCCAGCAGTACAGAACCTGGAGCGGGAGCTTTCTTT. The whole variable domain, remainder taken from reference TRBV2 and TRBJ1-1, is EPEVTQTPSHQVTQMGQEVILRCVPISNHLYFYWYRQILGQKVEFLVSFYNNEISEKSEIFDDQFSVERPDGSNFTLKIRSTKLEDSAMYFCASSTEPGAGAFFGQGTRLTVV.

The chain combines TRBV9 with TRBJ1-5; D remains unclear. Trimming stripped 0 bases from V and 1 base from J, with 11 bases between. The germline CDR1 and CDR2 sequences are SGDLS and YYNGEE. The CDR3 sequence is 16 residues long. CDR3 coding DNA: TGTGCCAGCAGCGTAGGGCCGTTGGAGAGCAATCAGCCCCAGCATTTT. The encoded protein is CASSVGPLESNQPQHF.

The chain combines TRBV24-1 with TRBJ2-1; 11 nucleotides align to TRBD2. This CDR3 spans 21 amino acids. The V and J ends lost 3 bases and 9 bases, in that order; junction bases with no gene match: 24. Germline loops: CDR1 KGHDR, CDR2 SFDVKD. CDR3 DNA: TGTGCCACCAGTGATCCTCTCACGTACCGTACTAGCGGGAGTGAATTCGGTGAGCAGTTCTTC. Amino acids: CATSDPLTYRTSGSEFGEQFF.

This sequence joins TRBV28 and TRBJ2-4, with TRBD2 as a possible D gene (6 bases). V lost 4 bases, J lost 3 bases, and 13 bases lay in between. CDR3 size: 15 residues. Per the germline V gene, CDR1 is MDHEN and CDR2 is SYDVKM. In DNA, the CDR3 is TGTGCCAGCAGTTCCCTAAGCGGGCACAAAAACATTCAGTACTTC. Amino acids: CASSSLSGHKNIQYF.

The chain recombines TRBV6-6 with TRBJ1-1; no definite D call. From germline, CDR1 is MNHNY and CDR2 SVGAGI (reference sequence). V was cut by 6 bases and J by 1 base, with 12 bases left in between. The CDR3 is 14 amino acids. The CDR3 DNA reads TGTGCCAGCAGCCACGCGGAGTCGAACACTGAAGCTTTCTTT. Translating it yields CASSHAESNTEAFF.

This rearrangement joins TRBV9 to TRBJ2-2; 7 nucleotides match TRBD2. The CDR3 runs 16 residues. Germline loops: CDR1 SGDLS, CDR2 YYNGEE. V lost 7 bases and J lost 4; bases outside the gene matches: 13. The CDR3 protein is CASGLAGGSGTGELFF. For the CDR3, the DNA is TGTGCCAGCGGACTTGCCGGGGGGAGCGGCACCGGGGAGCTGTTTTTT.

CDR3: CSAKVTSADTQYF. The CDR3 region has the DNA TGCAGCGCCAAAGTGACTAGCGCGGATACGCAGTATTTT. The genes are TRBV29-1 and TRBJ2-3; 8 bases agree with TRBD2. The germline V gene has CDR1 SQVTM and CDR2 ANQGSEA. V shed 7 bases, J shed 6 bases, and the junction held 9 bases outside the gene matches. The CDR3 is made up of 13 amino acids.

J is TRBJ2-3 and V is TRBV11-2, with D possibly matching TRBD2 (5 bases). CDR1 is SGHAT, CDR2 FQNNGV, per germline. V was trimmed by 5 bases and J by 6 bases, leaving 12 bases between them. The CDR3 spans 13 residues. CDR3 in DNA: TGTGCCAGCAGCCTGAATATAGCGGATACGCAGTATTTT. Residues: CASSLNIADTQYF.

The CDR3 region has the DNA TGTGCCAGCAGTGAATATCCGAGTCAAGAGACCCAGTACTTC. It codes for CASSEYPSQETQYF. The chain links TRBV25-1 to TRBJ2-5; D remains ambiguous. The V end was cut by 0 bases, the J end by 2 bases, with 7 bases between. The length of the CDR3 is 14 residues. In germline, CDR1 is MGHDK, CDR2 SYGVNS. The whole variable domain, filled in from reference TRBV25-1 and TRBJ2-5, reads EADIYQTPRYLVIGTGKKITLECSQTMGHDKMYWYQQDPGMELHLIHYSYGVNSTEKGDLSSESTVSRIRTEHFPLTLESARPSHTSQYLCASSEYPSQETQYFGPGTRLLVL.

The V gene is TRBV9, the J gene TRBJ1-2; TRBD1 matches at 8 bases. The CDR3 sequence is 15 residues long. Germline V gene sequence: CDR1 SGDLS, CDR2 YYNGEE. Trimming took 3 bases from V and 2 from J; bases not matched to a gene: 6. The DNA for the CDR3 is TGTGCCAGCAGCGCAGGGGACAGGCTGAACTATGGCTACACCTTC. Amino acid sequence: CASSAGDRLNYGYTF. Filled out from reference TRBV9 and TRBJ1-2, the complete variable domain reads DSGVTQTPKHLITATGQRVTLRCSPRSGDLSVYWYQQSLDQGLQFLIQYYNGEERAKGNILERFSAQQFPDLHSELNLSSLELGDSALYFCASSAGDRLNYGYTFGSGTRLTVV.

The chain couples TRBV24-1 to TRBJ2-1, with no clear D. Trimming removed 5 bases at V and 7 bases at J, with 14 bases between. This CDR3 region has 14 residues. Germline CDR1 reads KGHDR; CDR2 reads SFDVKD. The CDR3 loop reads CATSGISGQNEQFF. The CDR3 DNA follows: TGTGCCACCAGTGGGATTTCAGGTCAAAATGAGCAGTTCTTC.